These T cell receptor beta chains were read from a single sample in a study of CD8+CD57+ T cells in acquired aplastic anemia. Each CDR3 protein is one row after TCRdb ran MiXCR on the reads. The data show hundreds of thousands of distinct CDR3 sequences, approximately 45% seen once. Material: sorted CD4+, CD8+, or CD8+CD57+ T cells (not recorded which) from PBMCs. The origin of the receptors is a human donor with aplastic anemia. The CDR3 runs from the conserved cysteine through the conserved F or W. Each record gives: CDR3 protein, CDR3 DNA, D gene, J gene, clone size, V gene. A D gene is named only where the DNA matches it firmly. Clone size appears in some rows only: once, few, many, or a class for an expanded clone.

CDR3 protein: CASSQEKKDRASYEQYF
CDR3 DNA: TGTGCCAGCAGCCAAGAGAAGAAAGACAGGGCCTCCTACGAGCAGTACTTC
D gene: TRBD1
J gene: TRBJ2-7
clone size: NA
V gene: TRBV11-3

CDR3 protein: CSARGKQGARWDTQYF
CDR3 DNA: TGCAGTGCTAGAGGCAAACAGGGGGCGCGGTGGGATACGCAGTATTTT
D gene: TRBD1
J gene: TRBJ2-3
clone size: many
V gene: TRBV20-1

CDR3 protein: CASSRDRQAGNTIYF
CDR3 DNA: TGTGCCAGCAGTAGGGACAGACAAGCTGGAAACACCATATATTTT
D gene: TRBD1
J gene: TRBJ1-3
clone size: NA
V gene: TRBV28

CDR3 protein: CASSLDWGTNTGELFF
CDR3 DNA: TGCGCCAGCAGCTTGGATTGGGGGACGAACACCGGGGAGCTGTTTTTT
D gene: NA
J gene: TRBJ2-2
clone size: many
V gene: TRBV5-1

CDR3 protein: CASSLRETYEQYF
CDR3 DNA: TGTGCCAGCAGCTTACGGGAGACCTACGAGCAGTACTTC
D gene: NA
J gene: TRBJ2-7
clone size: many
V gene: TRBV7-9

CDR3 protein: CASSPHTDRADEQYF
CDR3 DNA: TGCGCCAGCAGCCCCCATACGGACAGGGCGGACGAGCAGTACTTC
D gene: TRBD1
J gene: TRBJ2-7
clone size: many
V gene: TRBV4-3

CDR3 protein: CASSPRPFHPTEQYF
CDR3 DNA: TGCGCCAGCAGCCCCCGGCCCTTCCACCCAACCGAGCAGTACTTC
D gene: NA
J gene: TRBJ2-7
clone size: many
V gene: TRBV5-1

CDR3 protein: CSAGPRPGEGKLFF
CDR3 DNA: TGCAGTGCGGGACCCCGGCCTGGAGAGGGAAAACTGTTTTTT
D gene: NA
J gene: TRBJ1-4
clone size: many
V gene: TRBV20-1

CDR3 protein: CATSSGTVTYEQYF
CDR3 DNA: TGTGCCACCAGCAGCGGGACTGTTACCTACGAGCAGTACTTC
D gene: NA
J gene: TRBJ2-7
clone size: many
V gene: TRBV15

CDR3 protein: CSASAPGQNYGYTF
CDR3 DNA: TGCAGTGCTAGTGCTCCGGGACAGAACTATGGCTACACCTTC
D gene: TRBD1
J gene: TRBJ1-2
clone size: many
V gene: TRBV20-1

CDR3 protein: CASILQGGHTEAFF
CDR3 DNA: TGTGCCAGCATCCTCCAGGGGGGGCACACCGAAGCTTTCTTT
D gene: TRBD1
J gene: TRBJ1-1
clone size: NA
V gene: TRBV7-8

CDR3 protein: CSVGQGGQPQHF
CDR3 DNA: TGCAGTGTAGGACAGGGAGGTCAGCCCCAGCATTTT
D gene: TRBD1
J gene: TRBJ1-5
clone size: few
V gene: TRBV20-1

CDR3 protein: CASSTETDRGRHF
CDR3 DNA: TGTGCCAGTAGTACGGAAACGGACAGGGGGCGGCATTTT
D gene: TRBD1
J gene: TRBJ2-3
clone size: NA
V gene: TRBV19

CDR3 protein: CSAMTHTDTQYF
CDR3 DNA: TGCAGTGCTATGACCCACACAGATACGCAGTATTTT
D gene: NA
J gene: TRBJ2-3
clone size: NA
V gene: TRBV20-1

CDR3 protein: CASSPDPFTGATTGELFF
CDR3 DNA: TGTGCCAGCAGCCCGGACCCTTTTACAGGGGCTACCACCGGGGAGCTGTTTTTT
D gene: TRBD1
J gene: TRBJ2-2
clone size: few
V gene: TRBV7-9

CDR3 protein: CASSSGQTNYEQYF
CDR3 DNA: TGTGCCAGCAGTTCTGGGCAGACCAACTACGAGCAGTACTTC
D gene: NA
J gene: TRBJ2-7
clone size: many
V gene: TRBV28

CDR3 protein: CASSHEDGAPVPPEKLFF
CDR3 DNA: TGCGCCAGCAGCCATGAGGACGGGGCCCCTGTCCCCCCGGAAAAACTGTTTTTT
D gene: NA
J gene: TRBJ1-4
clone size: few
V gene: TRBV7-3

CDR3 protein: CSVPGDYPSGGAFF
CDR3 DNA: TGCAGCGTCCCAGGGGATTATCCGTCTGGGGGAGCTTTCTTT
D gene: NA
J gene: TRBJ1-1
clone size: NA
V gene: TRBV29-1

CDR3 protein: CASSFLHYEQFF
CDR3 DNA: TGTGCCAGCAGCTTTCTTCATTATGAGCAGTTCTTC
D gene: NA
J gene: TRBJ2-1
clone size: NA
V gene: TRBV7-9

CDR3 protein: CSASPGRQETQYF
CDR3 DNA: TGCAGTGCTAGCCCGGGACGGCAAGAGACCCAGTACTTC
D gene: NA
J gene: TRBJ2-5
clone size: NA
V gene: TRBV20-1

CDR3 protein: CASSWGTDANYGYTF
CDR3 DNA: TGTGCCAGCAGCTGGGGGACTGACGCTAACTATGGCTACACCTTC
D gene: NA
J gene: TRBJ1-2
clone size: NA
V gene: TRBV5-5

CDR3 protein: CASSLEGSGRGLAYEQYF
CDR3 DNA: TGTGCCAGCAGCTTGGAAGGGAGTGGCAGGGGGTTAGCCTACGAGCAGTACTTC
D gene: TRBD1
J gene: TRBJ2-7
clone size: many
V gene: TRBV5-6

CDR3 protein: CATSIKGESTDTQYF
CDR3 DNA: TGTGCCACCAGCATCAAGGGGGAGAGCACAGATACGCAGTATTTT
D gene: NA
J gene: TRBJ2-3
clone size: many
V gene: TRBV15

CDR3 protein: CASSDASGGAYNEQFF
CDR3 DNA: TGTGCCAGCAGTGACGCTAGCGGGGGGGCCTACAATGAGCAGTTCTTC
D gene: TRBD2
J gene: TRBJ2-1
clone size: NA
V gene: TRBV2

CDR3 protein: CASSIAQGDKDTQYF
CDR3 DNA: TGTGCCAGTAGTATCGCTCAGGGGGACAAAGATACGCAGTATTTC
D gene: TRBD1
J gene: TRBJ2-3
clone size: NA
V gene: TRBV19

CDR3 protein: CASSVASGGANTGELFF
CDR3 DNA: TGTGCCAGCAGCGTAGCTTCGGGCGGAGCGAACACCGGGGAGCTGTTTTTT
D gene: NA
J gene: TRBJ2-2
clone size: many
V gene: TRBV9

CDR3 protein: CAISEVRFSTEAFF
CDR3 DNA: TGTGCCATCAGTGAGGTTAGGTTCAGCACTGAAGCTTTCTTT
D gene: NA
J gene: TRBJ1-1
clone size: NA
V gene: TRBV10-3

CDR3 protein: CASSGGGAGGRDTQYF
CDR3 DNA: TGTGCCAGCAGCGGGGGAGGGGCAGGGGGCCGAGATACGCAGTATTTT
D gene: NA
J gene: TRBJ2-3
clone size: many
V gene: TRBV9

CDR3 protein: CSARVQGLTEAFF
CDR3 DNA: TGCAGTGCTAGAGTCCAGGGATTGACTGAAGCTTTCTTT
D gene: NA
J gene: TRBJ1-1
clone size: NA
V gene: TRBV20-1

CDR3 protein: CASSAKYNEQFF
CDR3 DNA: TGTGCCAGCAGTGCCAAGTACAATGAGCAGTTCTTC
D gene: NA
J gene: TRBJ2-1
clone size: NA
V gene: TRBV25-1

CDR3 protein: CSARLEDYGYTF
CDR3 DNA: TGCAGTGCTAGGTTGGAGGACTATGGCTACACCTTC
D gene: NA
J gene: TRBJ1-2
clone size: NA
V gene: TRBV20-1

CDR3 protein: CSARDYPGSSYEQYF
CDR3 DNA: TGCAGTGCTAGAGATTACCCCGGGAGCTCCTACGAGCAGTACTTC
D gene: NA
J gene: TRBJ2-7
clone size: once
V gene: TRBV20-1

CDR3 protein: CASSDDPGTVTTESYNSPLHF
CDR3 DNA: TGTGCCAGCAGTGATGATCCCGGGACGGTGACCACCGAATCCTATAATTCACCCCTCCACTTT
D gene: NA
J gene: TRBJ1-6
clone size: many
V gene: TRBV2

CDR3 protein: CAWSWHSGRNEQYF
CDR3 DNA: TGTGCCTGGAGCTGGCATTCGGGAAGGAACGAGCAGTACTTC
D gene: NA
J gene: TRBJ2-7
clone size: few
V gene: TRBV30

CDR3 protein: CASSLETSSSYNEQFF
CDR3 DNA: TGTGCCAGCAGTTTAGAAACCAGTTCCTCCTACAATGAGCAGTTCTTC
D gene: NA
J gene: TRBJ2-1
clone size: many
V gene: TRBV12-3/TRBV12-4

CDR3 protein: CASSFPSGSSYEQYF
CDR3 DNA: TGTGCCAGCAGTTTTCCTAGCGGGTCCTCCTACGAGCAGTACTTC
D gene: TRBD2
J gene: TRBJ2-7
clone size: NA
V gene: TRBV28

CDR3 protein: CASSIFTGRTSGANVLTF
CDR3 DNA: TGTGCCAGTAGTATTTTTACAGGGCGAACCTCTGGGGCCAACGTCCTGACTTTC
D gene: NA
J gene: TRBJ2-6
clone size: NA
V gene: TRBV19

CDR3 protein: CASSEVVLAGGYEQYF
CDR3 DNA: TGTGCCAGCAGTGAAGTAGTTCTAGCGGGAGGATACGAGCAGTACTTC
D gene: TRBD2
J gene: TRBJ2-7
clone size: few
V gene: TRBV2

CDR3 protein: CATEGKWGTEAFF
CDR3 DNA: TGTGCCACCGAGGGAAAGTGGGGCACTGAAGCTTTCTTT
D gene: NA
J gene: TRBJ1-1
clone size: many
V gene: TRBV15

CDR3 protein: CASSLGPGSPLHF
CDR3 DNA: TGTGCCAGCAGCTTAGGTCCGGGGTCACCCCTCCACTTT
D gene: NA
J gene: TRBJ1-6
clone size: NA
V gene: TRBV7-2

CDR3 protein: CATRDRDSYGYTF
CDR3 DNA: TGTGCCACCAGGGACAGGGATAGCTATGGCTACACCTTC
D gene: TRBD1
J gene: TRBJ1-2
clone size: NA
V gene: TRBV24-1

CDR3 protein: CASKADSSYNEQSF
CDR3 DNA: TGCGCCAGCAAAGCGGACAGCTCCTACAATGAGCAGTCCTTC
D gene: NA
J gene: TRBJ2-1
clone size: NA
V gene: TRBV5-1